This T cell receptor (beta chain) was observed in a study of blood T cells in healthy people across ages. The sample holds a few counts of this clonotype. The second PCR ran about 6 to 12 cycles with a sample-barcoded 5' primer and J-beta primers. In TCRdb, the 5' RACE reads were re-called with MiXCR into one record per CDR3 protein. The repertoire holds about 1,600,000 distinct CDR3 sequences, with 40% to 50% as singletons. Germline V gene sequence: CDR1 MNHEY, CDR2 SVGAGI. Trimming cost V 6 bases and J 11 bases; bases outside gene matches: 14. This CDR3 contains 15 residues. The rearrangement joins TRBV6-5 to TRBJ2-1; 9 nucleotides align to TRBD1. The receptor was isolated from a young woman in good health. Sample: blood. The chain's CDR3 is CASRPSGTGRSQQFF. The DNA of the CDR3 is TGTGCCAGCAGGCCCTCCGGGACAGGGCGATCTCAGCAGTTCTTC.